This T cell receptor (beta chain) was identified during a study of blood T cell repertoires in COVID-19. Data came from immunoSEQ multiplex PCR; TCRdb stores just in-frame clones and leaves some out. The table lists 290,000 or so clones, 80% to 95% of them singletons. The CDR3 is 15 residues long. Per the germline V gene, CDR1 is SEHNR and CDR2 is FQNEAQ (reference sequence). Trimming shortened V by 2 bases and J by 3 bases, and 10 bases separated the two germline ends. Seattle cases were enrolled at active infection and followed longitudinally. The sample taken for sequencing was peripheral blood. The chain has TRBV7-9 and TRBJ2-2; TRBD1 is a possible D gene (5 bases). The source of this sequence is a woman aged 25-40 years with COVID-19, enrolled during active disease. The CDR3 DNA is TGTGCCAGCAGCTTAATCCAGGGCCACACCGGGGAGCTGTTTTTT. This encodes CASSLIQGHTGELFF.